This T cell receptor beta chain appears in the sequencing data of a study of blood T cells in healthy people across ages (dated by TCRdb to about 2015). In the study overall: In model experiments, template switching captured roughly one uniquely barcoded TCR beta cDNA molecule for every two T cells. Using deep sequencing normalized with unique cDNA molecular identifiers, the study measured how TCR beta repertoire diversity changes with age. Donors were grouped into four age groups: young (average approximately 16 years), middle-aged (under 40), aged (around 60) and long-lived (roughly 80). To avoid experimental bias, donors of different ages were spread randomly across the sequencing lanes. For two donors (one aged 18 to 29 and one aged 80 or older), the study analyzed two additional independent replicas of 1 million unique cDNA reads from the same blood draw.

This clonotype was detected many times. Its antigen target is currently unknown. No qualities accompany the bases; no much larger clone lies one base away. Library construction relied on 5' RACE. Sequencing took place on an Illumina HiSeq 2500. The second PCR ran for roughly 7 to 12 cycles and used a J-beta primer mix along with a sample-barcoded 5' primer. A unique molecular identifier was introduced onto each TCR beta cDNA molecule by a template-switch 5' adaptor carrying 12 random nucleotides. Each sample yielded at least 2.5 million CDR3-containing paired-end reads. All of the RNA was converted into first-strand cDNA using the Mint cDNA synthesis kit, with a TRBC-specific oligonucleotide serving as the primer. Following uracil-DNA glycosylase treatment, a first 18-cycle PCR with universal primers M1SS and BC2_uni_R was performed on all cDNA. As for how the authors treated the data: Normalization of each sample was performed by random selection of 1 million high-quality reads, each carrying a distinct molecular identifier. Instead of being binned into consensus sequences, reads that shared molecular identifiers were thrown out. MiTCR, run with a Q25 quality threshold and the strictest error-elimination algorithm, handled CDR3 identification, clonotype clustering and error correction. A nonparametric unseen species model with Euler transformation was used to estimate a lower bound on total TCR beta diversity. TCRdb reworked the public reads: Q25 trimming with fastp, MiXCR clone assembly, productive beta chains retained. Rows are unified per CDR3 protein, each entry keeping the most common DNA and genes. The V and J calls shown here were made by TCRdb, not taken from the authors' results. This sample comprises hundreds of thousands of distinct CDR3 sequences, approximately 30% of them detected only once. The top ten clonotypes cover around 16% of the sample.

Summary of the overall study and its limitations: Total diversity estimates from one million sequenced T cells were considered lower bounds and underestimates. Because donor CMV infection status was unknown, age-related changes in expanded clonotypes were potentially confounded. Observed TCR beta diversity correlated strongly with the percentage of naive T cells measured by flow cytometry. As age increased, observed TCR beta diversity per million T cells dropped in a roughly linear way, and a significant reduction was already evident by age about 40. Compared with the aged group, the long-lived group had more naive CD4+ T cells, fewer expanded clones and increased TCR diversity, a pattern suggesting age selection. Since profiling was done on bulk unsorted PBMCs, naive and antigen-experienced compartments could not be conclusively compared.

Donors were about 36 systemically healthy Caucasian individuals from Russia aged about 6 to 100 years. About 10 milliliters of peripheral blood were collected from each donor into EDTA-treated Vacutainer tubes. Ficoll-Paque density-gradient centrifugation was used to isolate PBMCs, with at least 7 million obtained per sample. Total RNA was extracted from PBMCs with Trizol reagent, with at least 6 micrograms obtained per sample. For every donor, an aliquot of PBMCs went through flow cytometry to measure the percentages of naive CD45RAhigh/CD27high T cells. CDR1 and CDR2 were assigned from the germline V gene as SGHTA and FQGTGA. Relative to germline, V is missing 2 bases and J is missing 1 base, with 5 bases of the junction outside any gene match. Measured from the cysteine to the phenylalanine, the CDR3 is 16 residues long. The CDR3 DNA has 48 bases and is translated from base 1.

This sequence was found in an elderly woman in good health. The sequence joins TRBV7-3 to TRBJ2-1; TRBD2 agrees with 7 junctional bases. Sequences were obtained from blood. The CDR3 region has the sequence CASSLAPAGSYNEQFF. Read as DNA, the sequence is TGTGCCAGCAGCTTAGCCCCAGCGGGGTCCTACAATGAGCAGTTCTTC. Beyond the CDR3, the reference TRBV7-3 and TRBJ2-1 genes provide the residues; the full variable domain reads: GAGVSQTPSNKVTEKGKYVELRCDPISGHTALYWYRQSLGQGPEFLIYFQGTGAADDSGLPNDRFFAVRPEGSVSTLKIQRTERGDSAVYLCASSLAPAGSYNEQFFGPGTRLTVL.